The entry below gives a single TCR beta chain sequence along with its context. Its antigen remains unknown. This specimen belongs to a study of post-analysis software for immune sequencing data. Background on the study: Some patients lacked subtype; others had relapsing-remitting, secondary progressive or progressive-relapsing disease.

cDNA libraries for TCR beta contained unique molecular identifiers. TCRdb independently ran MiXCR on the PCR reads; one entry per CDR3 protein. The data show more than 350,000 distinct CDR3 sequences, more than 30% seen once. General study results and limits: Five or six TRBV segments appeared more often in patients than in controls, and TRBV5-6, TRBV5-1 and TRBV20-1 were among these. Significantly decreased normalized Chao1 diversity was recorded for multiple sclerosis patients relative to controls.

The V end was cut by 7 bases, the J end by 4 bases, with 15 bases between. The length of the CDR3 is 14 residues. Germline assignment: CDR1 MNHNY and CDR2 SVGAGI (reference sequence). The receptor was isolated from a girl aged 2-15 years with multiple sclerosis. The sequenced sample consisted of blood. The genes are TRBV6-6 and TRBJ2-3; weak D call: TRBD1 (6 bases). Written as DNA, the CDR3 is TGTGCCAGCACCCGCTGGCAGGGGTCAGATACGCAGTATTTT. Residues: CASTRWQGSDTQYF.